This T cell receptor beta chain originates from a study of blood T cell repertoires in COVID-19. Study-level information: There were acute and convalescent COVID-19 samples, and they came from the United States, Italy and Spain. T cells, B-cell-depleted T cells, or PBMCs supplied cDNA or gDNA.

The ends lost 5 bases at V and 3 bases at J; junction bases unmatched: 6. The germline V gene encodes CDR1 SGHVS and CDR2 FQNEAQ. This CDR3 has 14 residues. In the original workflow: Researchers report that nucleated cell counts were estimated from reference gene primer amplification. Generated by immunoSEQ multiplex PCR, the TCRdb table keeps only in-frame clones and is missing some. That table gives V, J and clone size, and the DNA gave D and trimming. The profile covers about 55,000 clones, with more than 80% appearing a single time and 16% taken by the ten largest. This TCR was recovered from a human donor in a cohort sampled during active COVID-19. The chain combines TRBV7-8 with TRBJ1-1, with 7 positions matching TRBD1. What was sequenced was peripheral blood. CDR3 protein: CASSHRGTDTEAFF. In DNA, the CDR3 is TGTGCCAGCAGCCACCGGGGGACAGACACTGAAGCTTTCTTT.